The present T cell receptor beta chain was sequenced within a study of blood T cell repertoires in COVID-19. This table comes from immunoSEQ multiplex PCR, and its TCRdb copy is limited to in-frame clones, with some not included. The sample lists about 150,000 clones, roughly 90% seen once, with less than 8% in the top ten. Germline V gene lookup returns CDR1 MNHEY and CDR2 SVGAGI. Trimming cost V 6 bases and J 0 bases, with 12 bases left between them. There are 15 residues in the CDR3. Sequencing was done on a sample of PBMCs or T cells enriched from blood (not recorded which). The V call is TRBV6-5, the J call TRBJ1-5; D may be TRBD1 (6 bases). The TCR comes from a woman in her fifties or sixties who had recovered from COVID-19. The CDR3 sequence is CASSLQGSSNQPQHF. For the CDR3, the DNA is TGTGCCAGCAGCCTTCAGGGGAGTAGCAATCAGCCCCAGCATTTT.